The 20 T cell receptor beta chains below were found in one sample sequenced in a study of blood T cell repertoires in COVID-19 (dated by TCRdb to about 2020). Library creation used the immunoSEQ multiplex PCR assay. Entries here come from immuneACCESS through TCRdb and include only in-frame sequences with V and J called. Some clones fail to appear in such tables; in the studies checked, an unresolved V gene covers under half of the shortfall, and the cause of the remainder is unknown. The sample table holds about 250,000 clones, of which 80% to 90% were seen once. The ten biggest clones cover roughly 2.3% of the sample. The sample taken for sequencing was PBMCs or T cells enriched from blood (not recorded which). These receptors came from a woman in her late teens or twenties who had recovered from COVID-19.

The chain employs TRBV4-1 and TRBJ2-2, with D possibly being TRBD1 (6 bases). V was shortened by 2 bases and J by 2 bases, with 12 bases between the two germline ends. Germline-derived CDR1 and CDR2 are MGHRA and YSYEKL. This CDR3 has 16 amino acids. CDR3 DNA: TGCGCCAGCAGCCAATACGTACAGGGAAACACCGGGGAGCTGTTTTTT. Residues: CASSQYVQGNTGELFF.

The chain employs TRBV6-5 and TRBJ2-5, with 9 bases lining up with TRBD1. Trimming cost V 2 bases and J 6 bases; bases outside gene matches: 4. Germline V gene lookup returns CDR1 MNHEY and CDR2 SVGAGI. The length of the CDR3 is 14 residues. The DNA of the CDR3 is TGTGCCAGCAGTTACGGGACAGGGAAGCAGACCCAGTACTTC. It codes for CASSYGTGKQTQYF.

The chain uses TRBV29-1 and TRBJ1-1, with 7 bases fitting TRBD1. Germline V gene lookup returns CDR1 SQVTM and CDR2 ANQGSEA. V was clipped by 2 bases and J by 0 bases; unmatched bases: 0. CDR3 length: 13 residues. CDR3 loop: CSVETGVNTEAFF. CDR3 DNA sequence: TGCAGCGTTGAAACAGGGGTGAACACTGAAGCTTTCTTT. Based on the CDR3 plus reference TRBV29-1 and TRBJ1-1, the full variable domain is SAVISQKPSRDICQRGTSLTIQCQVDSQVTMMFWYRQQPGQSLTLIATANQGSEATYESGFVIDKFPISRPNLTFSTLTVSNMSPEDSSIYLCSVETGVNTEAFFGQGTRLTVV.

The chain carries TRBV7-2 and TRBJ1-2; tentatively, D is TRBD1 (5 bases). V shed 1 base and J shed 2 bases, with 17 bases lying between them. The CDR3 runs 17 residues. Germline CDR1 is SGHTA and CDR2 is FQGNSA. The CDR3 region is CASSLGGGTILNYGYTF. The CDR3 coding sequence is TGTGCCAGCAGCTTAGGGGGGGGAACAATACTAAACTATGGCTACACCTTC.

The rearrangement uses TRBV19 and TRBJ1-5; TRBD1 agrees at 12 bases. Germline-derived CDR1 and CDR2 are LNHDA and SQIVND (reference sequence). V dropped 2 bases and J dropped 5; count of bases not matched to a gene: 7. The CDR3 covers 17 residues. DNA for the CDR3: TGTGCCAGTAGTATATCACCCGGGACAGGGGGCTATCAGCCCCAGCATTTT. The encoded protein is CASSISPGTGGYQPQHF.

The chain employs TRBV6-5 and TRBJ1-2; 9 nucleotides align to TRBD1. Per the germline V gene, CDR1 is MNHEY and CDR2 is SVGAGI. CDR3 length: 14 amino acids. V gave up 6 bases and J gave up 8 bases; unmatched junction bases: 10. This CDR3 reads CASRTTGGAGGYTF. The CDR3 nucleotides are TGTGCCAGCAGGACAACAGGGGGCGCTGGGGGCTACACCTTC.

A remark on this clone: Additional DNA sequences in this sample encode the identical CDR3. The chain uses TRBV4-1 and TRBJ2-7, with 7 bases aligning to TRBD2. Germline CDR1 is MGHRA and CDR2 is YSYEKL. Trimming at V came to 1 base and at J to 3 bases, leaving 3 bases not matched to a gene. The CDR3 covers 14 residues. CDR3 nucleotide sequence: TGCGCCAGCAGCCAAGCGGGGGGTGGCTACGAGCAGTACTTC. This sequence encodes CASSQAGGGYEQYF.

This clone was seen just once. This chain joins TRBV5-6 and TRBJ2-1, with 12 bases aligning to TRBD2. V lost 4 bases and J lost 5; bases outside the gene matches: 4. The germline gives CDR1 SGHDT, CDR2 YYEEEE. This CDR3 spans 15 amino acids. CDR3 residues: CASSAGLAGDNEQFF. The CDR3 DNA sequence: TGTGCCAGCAGCGCGGGACTAGCGGGCGACAATGAGCAGTTCTTC.

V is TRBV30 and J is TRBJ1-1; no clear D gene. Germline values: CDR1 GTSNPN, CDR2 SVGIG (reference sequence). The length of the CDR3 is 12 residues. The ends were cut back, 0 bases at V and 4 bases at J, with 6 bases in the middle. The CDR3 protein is CAWSVRVTEAFF. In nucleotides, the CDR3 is TGTGCCTGGAGTGTACGGGTCACTGAAGCTTTCTTT. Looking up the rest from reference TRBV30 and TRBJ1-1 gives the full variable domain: SQTIHQWPATLVQPVGSPLSLECTVEGTSNPNLYWYRQAAGRGLQLLFYSVGIGQISSEVPQNLSASRPQDRQFILSSKKLLLSDSGFYLCAWSVRVTEAFFGQGTRLTVV.

CDR3 protein: CASSESEEQFF. The CDR3 bases are TGCGCCAGCAGTGAATCGGAGGAGCAGTTCTTC. J is TRBJ2-1 and V is TRBV10-2; D unclear. Germline V gene data show CDR1 as WSHSY and CDR2 as SAAADI. This CDR3 has 11 residues. V was pared by 3 bases and J by 10 bases, with 7 bases between.

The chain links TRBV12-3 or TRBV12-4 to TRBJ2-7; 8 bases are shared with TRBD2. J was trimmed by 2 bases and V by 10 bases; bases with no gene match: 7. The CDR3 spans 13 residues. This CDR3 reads CAIGRGNTYEQYF. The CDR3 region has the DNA TGTGCCATCGGGAGGGGCAATACCTACGAGCAGTACTTC.

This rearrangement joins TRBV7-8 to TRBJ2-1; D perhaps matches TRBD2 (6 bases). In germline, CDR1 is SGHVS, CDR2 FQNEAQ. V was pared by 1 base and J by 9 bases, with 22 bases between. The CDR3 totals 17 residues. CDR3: CASSLVGLEGNLGEQFF. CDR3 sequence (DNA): TGTGCCAGCAGCTTAGTAGGACTGGAGGGGAATTTAGGTGAGCAGTTCTTC.

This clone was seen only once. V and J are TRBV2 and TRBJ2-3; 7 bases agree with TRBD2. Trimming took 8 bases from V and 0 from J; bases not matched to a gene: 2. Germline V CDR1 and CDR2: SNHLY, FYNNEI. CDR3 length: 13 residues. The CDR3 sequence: CASGSGSTDTQYF. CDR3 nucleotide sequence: TGTGCCAGCGGTAGCGGGAGCACAGATACGCAGTATTTT.

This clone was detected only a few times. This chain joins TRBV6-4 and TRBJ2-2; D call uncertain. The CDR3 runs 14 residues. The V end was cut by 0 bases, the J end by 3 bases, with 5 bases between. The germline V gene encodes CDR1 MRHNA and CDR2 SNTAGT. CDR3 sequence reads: CASSDSRDTGELFF. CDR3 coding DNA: TGTGCCAGCAGTGACTCCCGGGACACCGGGGAGCTGTTTTTT.

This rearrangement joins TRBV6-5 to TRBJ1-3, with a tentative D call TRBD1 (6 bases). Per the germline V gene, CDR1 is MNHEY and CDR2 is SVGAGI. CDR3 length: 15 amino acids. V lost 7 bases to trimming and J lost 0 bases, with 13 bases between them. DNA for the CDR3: TGTGCCAGCAACCTAGGACAGTTCTCTGGAAACACCATATATTTT. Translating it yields CASNLGQFSGNTIYF.

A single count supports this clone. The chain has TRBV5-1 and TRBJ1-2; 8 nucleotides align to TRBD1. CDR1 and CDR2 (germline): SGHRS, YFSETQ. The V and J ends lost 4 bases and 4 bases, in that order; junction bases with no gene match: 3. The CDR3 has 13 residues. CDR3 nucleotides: TGCGCCAGCAGCCCAGGGGGCGGCTATGGCTACACCTTC. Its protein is CASSPGGGYGYTF.

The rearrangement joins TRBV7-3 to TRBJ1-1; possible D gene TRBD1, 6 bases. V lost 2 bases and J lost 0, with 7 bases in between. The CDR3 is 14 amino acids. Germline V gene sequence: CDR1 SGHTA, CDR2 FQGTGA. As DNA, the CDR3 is TGTGCCAGCAGCTTAGACAGGATGAACACTGAAGCTTTCTTT. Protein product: CASSLDRMNTEAFF. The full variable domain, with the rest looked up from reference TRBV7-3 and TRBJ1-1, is GAGVSQTPSNKVTEKGKYVELRCDPISGHTALYWYRQSLGQGPEFLIYFQGTGAADDSGLPNDRFFAVRPEGSVSTLKIQRTERGDSAVYLCASSLDRMNTEAFFGQGTRLTVV.

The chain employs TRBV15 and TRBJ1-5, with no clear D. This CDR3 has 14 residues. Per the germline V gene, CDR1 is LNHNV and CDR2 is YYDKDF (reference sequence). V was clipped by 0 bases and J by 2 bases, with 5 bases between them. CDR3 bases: TGTGCCACCAGCAGAGACCCGGGCAATCAGCCCCAGCATTTT. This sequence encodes CATSRDPGNQPQHF.

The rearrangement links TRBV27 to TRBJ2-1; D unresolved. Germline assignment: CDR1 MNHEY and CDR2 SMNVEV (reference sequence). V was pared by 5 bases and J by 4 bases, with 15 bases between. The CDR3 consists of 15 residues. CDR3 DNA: TGTGCCAGCAGTCCGAAACGAGTCGGGTACAATGAGCAGTTCTTC. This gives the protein CASSPKRVGYNEQFF.

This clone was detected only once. CDR3 nucleotides: TGTGCCAGCAGTTCGATTGACAGGGCTGGCGAGACCCAGTACTTC. This encodes CASSSIDRAGETQYF. The rearrangement joins TRBV6-6 to TRBJ2-5, with 7 nucleotides matching TRBD1. Germline-derived CDR1 and CDR2 are MNHNY and SVGAGI (reference sequence). This CDR3 is built from 15 residues. The V and J ends lost 4 bases and 5 bases, in that order; junction bases with no gene match: 10.